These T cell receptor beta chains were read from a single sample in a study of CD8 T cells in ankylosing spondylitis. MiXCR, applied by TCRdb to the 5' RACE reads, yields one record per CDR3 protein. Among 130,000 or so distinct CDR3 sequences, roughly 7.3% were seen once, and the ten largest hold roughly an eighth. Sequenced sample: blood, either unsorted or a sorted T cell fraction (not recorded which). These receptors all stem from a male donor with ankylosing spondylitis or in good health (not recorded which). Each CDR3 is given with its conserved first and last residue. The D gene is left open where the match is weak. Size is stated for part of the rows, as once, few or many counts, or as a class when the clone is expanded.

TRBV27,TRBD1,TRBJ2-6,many,TGTGCCAGCCGAGTGGGACAGTATAGCTCTGGGGCCAACGTCCTGACTTTC,CASRVGQYSSGANVLTF
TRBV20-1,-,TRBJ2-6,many,TGCAGTGCTGGCGAGCGGGTAGGGGCCAACGTCCTGACTTTC,CSAGERVGANVLTF
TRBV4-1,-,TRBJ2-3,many,TGCGCCAGCAGCCATCCCTGGGAGGGCACAGATACGCAGTATTTT,CASSHPWEGTDTQYF
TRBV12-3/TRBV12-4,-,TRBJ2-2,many,TGTGCCAGCACCACCGGTTGGTCCGGGGAGCTGTTTTTT,CASTTGWSGELFF
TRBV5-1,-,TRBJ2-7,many,TGCGCCAGCAGCTTCTTGACTGGAGCCTCCTACGAGCAGTACTTC,CASSFLTGASYEQYF
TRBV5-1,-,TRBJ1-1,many,TGCGCCAGCAGCGGGATGACAGTGAACACTGAAGCTTTCTTT,CASSGMTVNTEAFF
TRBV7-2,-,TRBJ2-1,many,TGTGCCAGCAGCCCAGCGGCTCTGGACTACAATGAGCAGTTCTTC,CASSPAALDYNEQFF
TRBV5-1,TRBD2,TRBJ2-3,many,TGCGCCAGCAGTGTGCCTAGCGGGGGGGATACGCAGTATTTT,CASSVPSGGDTQYF
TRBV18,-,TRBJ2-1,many,TGTGCCAGCTCACCAATAACAGGTAGCCTCTACAATGAGCAGTTCTTC,CASSPITGSLYNEQFF
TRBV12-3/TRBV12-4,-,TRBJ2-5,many,TGTGCCAGCAGTCTTGCGGTCAGGGGCGAGACCCAGTACTTC,CASSLAVRGETQYF
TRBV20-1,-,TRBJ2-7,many,TGCAGTGCTAGGTTCGGGGCCTACGAGCAGTACTTC,CSARFGAYEQYF
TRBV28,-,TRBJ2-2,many,TGTGCCAGCAGTTTAAACGGCGGGGAGCTGTTTTTT,CASSLNGGELFF
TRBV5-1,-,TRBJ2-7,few,TGCGCCAGCAAAGGGGGGGCTGTCTCCTACGAGCAGTACTTC,CASKGGAVSYEQYF
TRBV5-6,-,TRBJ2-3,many,TGTGCCAGCAGCTTGAAGCTGGGGCTCAGCACAGATACGCAGTATTTT,CASSLKLGLSTDTQYF
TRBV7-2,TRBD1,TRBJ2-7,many,TGTGCCAGCAGCTTAACACCGACAGGGCCCTACGAGCAGTACTTC,CASSLTPTGPYEQYF
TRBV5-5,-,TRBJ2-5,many,TGTGCCAGCAGCTGGACAGACCAAGAGACCCAGTACTTC,CASSWTDQETQYF
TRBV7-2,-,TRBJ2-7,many,TGTGCCAGCAGCTCGAGCGCGTACTCCTACGAGCAGTACTTC,CASSSSAYSYEQYF
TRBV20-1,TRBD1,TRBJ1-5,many,TGCAGTGCTAATACAGGGGACAATCAGCCCCAGCATTTT,CSANTGDNQPQHF
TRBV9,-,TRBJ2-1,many,TGTGCCAGCAGCCCCTCGGGGAGTTACGATGAGCAGTTCTTC,CASSPSGSYDEQFF
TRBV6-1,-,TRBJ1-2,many,TGTGCCAGCGGGGGCGGTTCCTATGGCTACACCTTC,CASGGGSYGYTF
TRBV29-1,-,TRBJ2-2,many,TGCAGCGTTGAAGGGGGGTCCGGGGAGCTGTTTTTT,CSVEGGSGELFF
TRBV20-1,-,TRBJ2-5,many,TGCAGTGCTAGAGATGACGCGGAGACCCAGTACTTC,CSARDDAETQYF
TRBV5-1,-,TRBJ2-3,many,TGCGCCAGCAGCTTGGGGGAAGGTTGGGGCACAGATACGCAGTATTTT,CASSLGEGWGTDTQYF
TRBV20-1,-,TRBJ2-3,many,TGCAGTGCTAGAGTTCCTCCGGCAGATACGCAGTATTTT,CSARVPPADTQYF
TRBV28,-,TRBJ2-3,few,TGTGCCAGCAAGGCCACAGGGAGTCGGACAGATACGCAGTATTTT,CASKATGSRTDTQYF
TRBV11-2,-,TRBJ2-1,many,TGTGCCAGCAGCTTAGACCCGGCCCTCAATGAGCAGTTCTTC,CASSLDPALNEQFF
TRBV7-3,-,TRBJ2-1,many,TGTGCCAGCAGCTCGACCGTAGCGGAGTCCTACAATGAGCAGTTCTTC,CASSSTVAESYNEQFF
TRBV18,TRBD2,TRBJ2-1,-,TGTGCCAGCTCACCACCGAGCGGGAAGTACAATGAGCAGTTCTTC,CASSPPSGKYNEQFF